Presented here are 8 T cell receptor beta chains from one specimen sequenced in a study of blood T cell repertoires in COVID-19. The assay was immunoSEQ multiplex PCR, and TCRdb's table has in-frame clones only and misses some. The sample lists roughly 220,000 clones; 86% were seen once. What was sequenced was peripheral blood. The origin of the receptors is a woman aged 45 to 65 with COVID-19, enrolled during active disease.

This chain uses TRBV6-4 with TRBJ2-3; 11 bases align to TRBD2. Germline CDR1 is MRHNA and CDR2 is SNTAGT. This CDR3 spans 15 amino acids. The J segment lost 3 bases and the V segment lost 5 bases, leaving 4 bases of the junction unmatched. The CDR3 reads CASSRIAGGTDTQYF. For the CDR3, the DNA is TGTGCCAGCAGTCGGATAGCGGGGGGGACAGATACGCAGTATTTT.

The chain employs TRBV6-2 or TRBV6-3 and TRBJ1-6, with TRBD1 matching over 9 bases. V was clipped by 5 bases and J by 10 bases; unmatched bases: 6. Germline V gives CDR1 MNHEY, CDR2 SVGEGT. The CDR3 extends over 14 amino acids. The CDR3 DNA sequence: TGTGCCAGCAGTCGGGACAGGGTGAACTCACCCCTCCACTTT. This translates into CASSRDRVNSPLHF.

V gene TRBV21-1 combines with J gene TRBJ1-5. TRBV21-1 is flagged as a pseudogene. CDR3 length: 16 amino acids. This CDR3 reads CASSKGKGEENQPQHF. CDR3 nucleotides: TGTGCCAGCAGCAAAGGGAAAGGGGAGGAAAATCAGCCCCAGCATTTT.

V usage is TRBV9 and J usage is TRBJ2-1, with 11 bases lining up with TRBD1. V gave up 2 bases and J gave up 6 bases; unmatched junction bases: 4. The CDR3 contains 15 residues. Per germline, CDR1 SGDLS and CDR2 YYNGEE. The CDR3 spells CASSVGTGGINEQFF. CDR3 DNA: TGTGCCAGCAGCGTTGGGACAGGGGGGATCAATGAGCAGTTCTTC.

The chain has TRBV13 and TRBJ2-7, with 7 bases lining up with TRBD2. This CDR3 spans 13 amino acids. Germline-derived CDR1 and CDR2 are PRHDT and FYEKMQ (reference sequence). Trimming removed 5 bases from V and 7 bases from J; junction bases left unmatched: 8. CDR3 bases: TGTGCCAGCAGCCGTGGGAGGGGAAGGGAGCAGTACTTC. It translates to CASSRGRGREQYF. The whole variable domain, remainder taken from reference TRBV13 and TRBJ2-7, is AAGVIQSPRHLIKEKRETATLKCYPIPRHDTVYWYQQGPGQDPQFLISFYEKMQSDKGSIPDRFSAQQFSDYHSELNMSSLELGDSALYFCASSRGRGREQYFGPGTRLTVT.

The table lists this clone with a few counts. The chain uses TRBV6-2 or TRBV6-3 and TRBJ2-3, with D hard to call. The CDR3 contains 14 residues. CDR1 is MNHEY, CDR2 SVGEGT, per germline. Trimming pared 2 bases from V and 2 bases from J, leaving 8 bases between. This CDR3 is CASSYAETTDTQYF. The CDR3 coding sequence is TGTGCCAGCAGTTACGCAGAAACCACAGATACGCAGTATTTT.

The genes are TRBV6-5 and TRBJ1-5; weak D call: TRBD1 (5 bases). Germline values: CDR1 MNHEY, CDR2 SVGAGI. This CDR3 spans 13 amino acids. Between the trimmed V and J ends, which lost 9 bases and 5 bases, there was a span of 14 bases. The CDR3 DNA reads as TGTGCCAGTGGGTGGCAGGGTTATCAGCCCCAGCATTTT. This translates into CASGWQGYQPQHF.

The chain carries TRBV5-1 and TRBJ1-1, with 7 bases matching TRBD1. CDR3 length equals 15 residues. V was clipped by 4 bases and J by 1 base; unmatched bases: 7. Germline loops: CDR1 SGHRS, CDR2 YFSETQ. CDR3 sequence reads: CASSNSRGSNTEAFF. In DNA, the CDR3 is TGCGCCAGCAGCAACTCCAGGGGGTCGAACACTGAAGCTTTCTTT.